The subject of this entry is one T cell receptor beta chain. The data belong to a study of shared T cell receptors in the human thymus. TCRdb keeps only in-frame clones here, not all; method: immunoSEQ multiplex PCR. Of some 760,000 clones listed, 75% to 90% are singletons. These same records also appear under a second study, on human thymus T cells.

The source is a girl less than two years old with a congenital heart defect. Sequences were obtained from thymocytes.

The CDR3 is CASSIEKQGDEQYF. The CDR3 nucleotides are TGTGCCAGTAGTATAGAGAAACAGGGGGACGAGCAGTACTTC. The chain couples TRBV19 to TRBJ2-7; 8 bases are a match to TRBD1. Per the germline V gene, CDR1 is LNHDA and CDR2 is SQIVND (reference sequence). Trimming at V came to 0 bases and at J to 5 bases, leaving 3 bases not matched to a gene. The CDR3 contains 14 residues.